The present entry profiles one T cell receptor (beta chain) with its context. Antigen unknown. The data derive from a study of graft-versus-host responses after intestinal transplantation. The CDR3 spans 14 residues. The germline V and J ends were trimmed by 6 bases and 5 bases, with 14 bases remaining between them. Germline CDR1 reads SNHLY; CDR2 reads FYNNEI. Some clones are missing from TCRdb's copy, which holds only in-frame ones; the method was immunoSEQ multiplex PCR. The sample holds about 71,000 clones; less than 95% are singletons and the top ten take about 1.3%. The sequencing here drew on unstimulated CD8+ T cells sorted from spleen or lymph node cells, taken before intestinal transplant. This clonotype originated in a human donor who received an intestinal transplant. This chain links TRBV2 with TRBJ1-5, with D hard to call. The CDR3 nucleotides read TGTGCCAGCAGGGCAGAGGGTTTTGATCAGCCCCAGCATTTT. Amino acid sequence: CASRAEGFDQPQHF.